This T cell receptor beta chain was profiled in a study of cytomegalovirus exposure and HLA in healthy donors. General study points: In all likelihood, a cluster of highly shared sequence variants was a sequencing artifact.

The PCR had 60 Vbeta and 13 Jbeta primers. Only in-frame clones appear in the TCRdb table, and some are missing; sequencing was by immunoSEQ multiplex PCR. The data contain tens of thousands of clones, around 80% of them singletons. As for this clone: Its antigen is still unknown.

The clonotype was recovered from a male donor in good health and CMV-seronegative. Sample: PBMCs.

DNA for the CDR3: TGTGCCAGTAGTATAGGGATTACAGGGCGCACTGAAGCTTTCTTT. Amino acids: CASSIGITGRTEAFF. The genes are TRBV19 and TRBJ1-1; possibly TRBD1 for D (6 bases). CDR3 length: 15 residues. CDR1 LNHDA and CDR2 SQIVND come from the germline V gene (reference sequence). Trimming removed 1 base at V and 4 bases at J, with 13 bases between.